This T cell receptor beta chain was sequenced during a study of blood T cell repertoires in COVID-19. Across the study: Italy, Spain and the United States were the sources of the convalescent and acute COVID-19 samples. In each case, the material was cDNA or gDNA derived from T cells, B-cell-depleted T cells, or PBMCs.

V lost 4 bases, J lost 6 bases, and 15 bases lay in between. The CDR3 extends over 14 amino acids. In germline, CDR1 is SEHNR, CDR2 FQNEAQ (reference sequence). Per the study methods: Using reference gene primer amplification, nucleated cell counts were estimated. Method: immunoSEQ multiplex PCR; TCRdb's copy keeps in-frame clones and lacks some. V, J and clone size are taken as reported in that table, and D and trimming were inferred from the DNA itself. The profile covers around 140,000 clones, with 75% to 80% appearing a single time and approximately 9% taken by the ten largest. The rearrangement uses TRBV7-9 and TRBJ1-2; a possible D gene is TRBD1 (5 bases). Sample: peripheral blood. The TCR sequence derives from a woman in her forties or fifties with active or convalescent COVID-19. The CDR3 DNA follows: TGTGCCAGCAGCTATACGGGGGAATCTGATGGCTACACCTTC. The encoded protein is CASSYTGESDGYTF.